Listed below are T cell receptor beta chains from one sample, sequenced in a study of blood T cell repertoires in COVID-19. Sequenced by immunoSEQ multiplex PCR; TCRdb stores in-frame clones only, minus some. The table shows about 240,000 clones, with 75% to 90% occurring only once. The sequenced sample consisted of peripheral blood. The receptors originated from a man in his fifties or sixties who had recovered from COVID-19. Each CDR3 is given with its conserved first and last residue. A D gene is named only where the DNA matches it firmly. Clone size is shown for a subset of rows, as once, few, many or a class of expanded clone.

cdr3_length: 13; clone_size: once; d_call: TRBD1; j_call: TRBJ1-5; v_call: TRBV18; cdr3_aa: CASSRGRGQPQHF; cdr3_nt: TGTGCCAGCTCAAGGGGGCGCGGGCAGCCCCAGCATTTT
cdr3_length: 17; clone_size: NA; d_call: NA; j_call: TRBJ2-1; v_call: TRBV9; cdr3_aa: CASSDPPRGASYNEQFF; cdr3_nt: TGTGCCAGCAGCGACCCCCCCCGGGGGGCCAGCTACAATGAGCAGTTCTTC
cdr3_length: 12; clone_size: NA; d_call: NA; j_call: TRBJ2-5; v_call: TRBV9; cdr3_aa: CASSAGEETQYF; cdr3_nt: TGTGCCAGCAGCGCCGGGGAAGAGACCCAGTACTTC
cdr3_length: 14; clone_size: NA; d_call: TRBD1; j_call: TRBJ1-4; v_call: TRBV23-1; cdr3_aa: CASSQGQLNEKLFF; cdr3_nt: TGCGCCAGCAGTCAGGGACAGCTTAATGAAAAACTGTTTTTT
cdr3_length: 14; clone_size: NA; d_call: NA; j_call: TRBJ2-7; v_call: TRBV7-9; cdr3_aa: CASSVQGYPYEQYF; cdr3_nt: TGTGCCAGCAGCGTACAGGGTTACCCCTACGAGCAGTACTTC
cdr3_length: 14; clone_size: NA; d_call: TRBD2; j_call: TRBJ2-2; v_call: TRBV19; cdr3_aa: CASSTSGAAGELFF; cdr3_nt: TGTGCCAGTAGTACTAGCGGGGCGGCCGGGGAGCTGTTTTTT
cdr3_length: 12; clone_size: NA; d_call: NA; j_call: TRBJ1-1; v_call: TRBV10-3; cdr3_aa: CAISETGFEAFF; cdr3_nt: TGTGCCATCAGTGAGACAGGGTTTGAAGCTTTCTTT
cdr3_length: 15; clone_size: NA; d_call: TRBD2; j_call: TRBJ2-7; v_call: TRBV10-2; cdr3_aa: CASRSSASGGGEQYF; cdr3_nt: TGCGCCAGCAGATCTTCGGCTAGCGGAGGCGGCGAGCAGTACTTC
cdr3_length: 15; clone_size: few; d_call: NA; j_call: TRBJ2-7; v_call: TRBV4-2; cdr3_aa: CASSQEVTSSYEQYF; cdr3_nt: TGTGCCAGCAGCCAAGAAGTAACTAGCTCCTACGAGCAGTACTTC
cdr3_length: 11; clone_size: NA; d_call: TRBD1; j_call: TRBJ1-2; v_call: TRBV29-1; cdr3_aa: CSVGTGYGYTF; cdr3_nt: TGCAGCGTTGGGACAGGGTATGGCTACACCTTC
cdr3_length: 15; clone_size: NA; d_call: NA; j_call: TRBJ2-4; v_call: TRBV18; cdr3_aa: CASSSTGSLGNIQYF; cdr3_nt: TGTGCCAGCTCTTCGACGGGAAGCCTCGGAAACATTCAGTACTTC
cdr3_length: 16; clone_size: once; d_call: NA; j_call: TRBJ2-6; v_call: TRBV24-1; cdr3_aa: CATSGTDRTGANVLTF; cdr3_nt: TGTGCCACCAGTGGCACAGACAGGACTGGGGCCAACGTCCTGACTTTC
cdr3_length: 15; clone_size: NA; d_call: NA; j_call: TRBJ2-7; v_call: TRBV18; cdr3_aa: CASSPMGMSTGEQYF; cdr3_nt: TGTGCCAGCTCACCAATGGGGATGTCCACGGGGGAGCAGTACTTC
cdr3_length: 13; clone_size: once; d_call: NA; j_call: TRBJ1-2; v_call: TRBV21-1; cdr3_aa: CASRGQGAGGYTF; cdr3_nt: TGTGCCAGCAGAGGACAGGGGGCAGGTGGCTACACCTTC
cdr3_length: 15; clone_size: NA; d_call: NA; j_call: TRBJ1-4; v_call: TRBV6-1; cdr3_aa: CASSDFRRGSEKLFF; cdr3_nt: TGTGCCAGCAGTGATTTTAGGAGGGGCTCCGAAAAACTGTTTTTT
cdr3_length: 15; clone_size: NA; d_call: TRBD2; j_call: TRBJ2-1; v_call: TRBV9; cdr3_aa: CASSVAGLAGAEQFF; cdr3_nt: TGTGCCAGCAGCGTAGCGGGACTAGCGGGGGCCGAGCAGTTCTTC
cdr3_length: 16; clone_size: NA; d_call: NA; j_call: TRBJ2-6; v_call: TRBV27; cdr3_aa: CASSSRLLSGANVLTF; cdr3_nt: TGTGCCAGCAGTTCCCGACTTCTCTCTGGGGCCAACGTCCTGACTTTC
cdr3_length: 14; clone_size: NA; d_call: NA; j_call: TRBJ2-1; v_call: TRBV24-1; cdr3_aa: CATAGGGAENEQFF; cdr3_nt: TGTGCCACCGCTGGCGGGGGCGCGGAAAATGAGCAGTTCTTC
cdr3_length: 18; clone_size: once; d_call: TRBD2; j_call: TRBJ2-3; v_call: TRBV24-1; cdr3_aa: CATSDLRASGGATDTQYF; cdr3_nt: TGTGCCACCAGTGATTTGAGGGCTAGCGGGGGGGCCACAGATACGCAGTATTTT
cdr3_length: 14; clone_size: NA; d_call: NA; j_call: TRBJ2-7; v_call: TRBV5-1; cdr3_aa: CASSTRPGSYEQYF; cdr3_nt: TGCGCCAGCAGCACCCGACCGGGGAGCTACGAGCAGTACTTC
cdr3_length: 13; clone_size: once; d_call: TRBD2; j_call: TRBJ2-1; v_call: TRBV30; cdr3_aa: CAWDGSGVLEQFF; cdr3_nt: TGTGCCTGGGATGGTAGCGGGGTTCTTGAGCAGTTCTTC
cdr3_length: 14; clone_size: NA; d_call: NA; j_call: TRBJ2-2; v_call: TRBV5-1; cdr3_aa: CASSLQGRPGELFF; cdr3_nt: TGCGCCAGCAGCTTGCAGGGAAGACCCGGGGAGCTGTTTTTT
cdr3_length: 13; clone_size: NA; d_call: TRBD1; j_call: TRBJ1-3; v_call: TRBV30; cdr3_aa: CAWGTDSGNTIYF; cdr3_nt: TGTGCCTGGGGGACAGACTCTGGAAACACCATATATTTT
cdr3_length: 15; clone_size: NA; d_call: TRBD1; j_call: TRBJ2-2; v_call: TRBV7-9; cdr3_aa: CASAPDRGYTGELFF; cdr3_nt: TGTGCCAGCGCCCCGGACAGGGGATATACCGGGGAGCTGTTTTTT
cdr3_length: 15; clone_size: once; d_call: TRBD1; j_call: TRBJ1-5; v_call: TRBV5-1; cdr3_aa: CASRPGTGPNQPQHF; cdr3_nt: TGCGCCAGCAGACCCGGGACAGGCCCTAATCAGCCCCAGCATTTT
cdr3_length: 14; clone_size: NA; d_call: TRBD1; j_call: TRBJ1-6; v_call: TRBV5-5; cdr3_aa: CASSQRQGYSPLHF; cdr3_nt: TGTGCCAGCAGCCAAAGACAGGGCTATTCACCCCTCCACTTT
cdr3_length: 14; clone_size: NA; d_call: NA; j_call: TRBJ1-2; v_call: TRBV5-4; cdr3_aa: CASSSYRGVDGYTF; cdr3_nt: TGTGCCAGCAGCTCGTACCGGGGTGTCGATGGCTACACCTTC
cdr3_length: 16; clone_size: NA; d_call: NA; j_call: TRBJ2-3; v_call: TRBV12-5; cdr3_aa: CASGLPNSGGLDTQYF; cdr3_nt: TGTGCTAGTGGTTTGCCCAACAGTGGGGGCTTAGATACGCAGTATTTT
cdr3_length: 16; clone_size: NA; d_call: TRBD2; j_call: TRBJ2-1; v_call: TRBV28; cdr3_aa: CASSFLSGGNYNEQFF; cdr3_nt: TGTGCCAGCAGTTTCTTAAGCGGGGGAAACTACAATGAGCAGTTCTTC
cdr3_length: 13; clone_size: few; d_call: TRBD1; j_call: TRBJ2-5; v_call: TRBV19; cdr3_aa: CASADRAAETQYF; cdr3_nt: TGTGCCAGTGCCGACAGGGCCGCAGAGACCCAGTACTTC
cdr3_length: 17; clone_size: NA; d_call: TRBD1; j_call: TRBJ2-3; v_call: TRBV2; cdr3_aa: CASSEASQGANTDTQYF; cdr3_nt: TGTGCCAGCAGTGAAGCTTCCCAGGGGGCGAACACAGATACGCAGTATTTT
cdr3_length: 15; clone_size: NA; d_call: NA; j_call: TRBJ2-4; v_call: TRBV5-1; cdr3_aa: CASSSGIGGRDIQYF; cdr3_nt: TGCGCCAGCAGCTCCGGGATCGGGGGGCGAGACATTCAGTACTTC
cdr3_length: 14; clone_size: NA; d_call: NA; j_call: TRBJ1-3; v_call: TRBV3-1/TRBV3-2; cdr3_aa: CASSQQGAGNTIYF; cdr3_nt: TGTGCCAGCAGCCAACAGGGTGCTGGAAACACCATATATTTT
cdr3_length: 12; clone_size: NA; d_call: NA; j_call: TRBJ2-7; v_call: TRBV5-6; cdr3_aa: CASSLGGYEQYF; cdr3_nt: TGTGCCAGCAGCTTGGGCGGCTACGAGCAGTACTTC
cdr3_length: 17; clone_size: NA; d_call: TRBD1; j_call: TRBJ1-4; v_call: TRBV6-1; cdr3_aa: CASSGARGRAGNEKLFF; cdr3_nt: TGTGCCAGCAGTGGTGCCAGGGGGCGCGCGGGTAATGAAAAACTGTTTTTT
cdr3_length: 15; clone_size: NA; d_call: NA; j_call: TRBJ2-2; v_call: TRBV6-5; cdr3_aa: CASSPPTGNTGELFF; cdr3_nt: TGTGCCAGCAGTCCCCCGACAGGGAACACCGGGGAGCTGTTTTTT
cdr3_length: 14; clone_size: NA; d_call: NA; j_call: TRBJ1-1; v_call: TRBV10-3; cdr3_aa: CAISERGFSTEAFF; cdr3_nt: TGTGCCATCAGTGAGAGGGGATTTTCTACTGAAGCTTTCTTT
cdr3_length: 13; clone_size: NA; d_call: NA; j_call: TRBJ1-5; v_call: TRBV6-5; cdr3_aa: CASSYARWQPQHF; cdr3_nt: TGTGCCAGCAGTTACGCGCGGTGGCAGCCCCAGCATTTT
cdr3_length: 16; clone_size: NA; d_call: NA; j_call: TRBJ2-2; v_call: TRBV18; cdr3_aa: CASSPIRGANTGELFF; cdr3_nt: TGTGCCAGCTCACCCATTCGGGGGGCCAACACCGGGGAGCTGTTTTTT
cdr3_length: 16; clone_size: once; d_call: TRBD1; j_call: TRBJ1-5; v_call: TRBV18; cdr3_aa: CASSPLGTGDNQPQHF; cdr3_nt: TGTGCCAGCTCACCATTAGGGACAGGGGATAATCAGCCCCAGCATTTT
cdr3_length: 13; clone_size: NA; d_call: TRBD1; j_call: TRBJ2-7; v_call: TRBV23-1; cdr3_aa: CASEFGTGREQYF; cdr3_nt: TGCGCCAGCGAATTTGGGACAGGGCGCGAGCAGTACTTC
cdr3_length: 14; clone_size: NA; d_call: TRBD1; j_call: TRBJ2-3; v_call: TRBV5-1; cdr3_aa: CASSWGQGTDTQYF; cdr3_nt: TGCGCCAGCAGCTGGGGACAGGGAACAGATACGCAGTATTTT
cdr3_length: 17; clone_size: NA; d_call: TRBD1; j_call: TRBJ1-3; v_call: TRBV3-1/TRBV3-2; cdr3_aa: CASSQWDRGSSGNTIYF; cdr3_nt: TGTGCCAGCAGCCAATGGGACAGGGGTTCCTCTGGAAACACCATATATTTT
cdr3_length: 14; clone_size: NA; d_call: TRBD1; j_call: TRBJ2-3; v_call: TRBV7-2; cdr3_aa: CASRRDRWTDTQYF; cdr3_nt: TGTGCCAGCAGACGGGACAGATGGACAGATACGCAGTATTTT
cdr3_length: 12; clone_size: NA; d_call: NA; j_call: TRBJ1-3; v_call: TRBV19; cdr3_aa: CASQGWGNTIYF; cdr3_nt: TGTGCCAGCCAGGGGTGGGGAAACACCATATATTTT
cdr3_length: 15; clone_size: NA; d_call: NA; j_call: TRBJ1-2; v_call: TRBV5-4; cdr3_aa: CASSLEQGVNYGYTF; cdr3_nt: TGTGCCAGCAGCTTAGAACAGGGAGTTAACTATGGCTACACCTTC
cdr3_length: 16; clone_size: NA; d_call: TRBD2; j_call: TRBJ2-1; v_call: TRBV6-2/TRBV6-3; cdr3_aa: CASSYMRSGGAYEQFF; cdr3_nt: TGTGCCAGCAGTTACATGAGAAGCGGGGGGGCCTATGAGCAGTTCTTC
cdr3_length: 13; clone_size: NA; d_call: TRBD2; j_call: TRBJ2-1; v_call: TRBV29-1; cdr3_aa: CSVGLADYNEQFF; cdr3_nt: TGCAGCGTGGGACTAGCGGACTACAATGAGCAGTTCTTC
cdr3_length: 11; clone_size: NA; d_call: NA; j_call: TRBJ2-7; v_call: TRBV5-4; cdr3_aa: CASSLNGEQYF; cdr3_nt: TGTGCCAGCAGCCTAAACGGCGAGCAGTACTTC
cdr3_length: 14; clone_size: few; d_call: NA; j_call: TRBJ1-2; v_call: TRBV5-1; cdr3_aa: CASSYLTGVHGYTF; cdr3_nt: TGCGCCAGCAGCTACCTAACAGGAGTACATGGCTACACCTTC
cdr3_length: 13; clone_size: once; d_call: NA; j_call: TRBJ1-1; v_call: TRBV9; cdr3_aa: CASSVDRNTEAFF; cdr3_nt: TGTGCCAGCAGCGTAGACAGGAACACTGAAGCTTTCTTT
cdr3_length: 16; clone_size: NA; d_call: TRBD1; j_call: TRBJ1-4; v_call: TRBV5-8; cdr3_aa: CASNPGQGIVGEKLFF; cdr3_nt: TGTGCCAGCAACCCAGGACAGGGCATTGTTGGGGAAAAACTGTTTTTT
cdr3_length: 14; clone_size: NA; d_call: NA; j_call: TRBJ2-1; v_call: TRBV5-1; cdr3_aa: CASSLDTTYNEQFF; cdr3_nt: TGCGCCAGCAGCTTGGACACAACCTACAATGAGCAGTTCTTC
cdr3_length: 17; clone_size: once; d_call: TRBD1; j_call: TRBJ2-7; v_call: TRBV7-2; cdr3_aa: CASSLVFWDRGDYEQYF; cdr3_nt: TGTGCCAGCAGCTTAGTCTTTTGGGACAGGGGTGACTACGAGCAGTACTTC
cdr3_length: 13; clone_size: NA; d_call: TRBD2; j_call: TRBJ2-1; v_call: TRBV12-5; cdr3_aa: CASGLRLAGEQFF; cdr3_nt: TGTGCTAGTGGTTTGCGGCTAGCGGGTGAGCAGTTCTTC